The 32 T cell receptor beta chains below come from one sample, sequenced in a study of T cell changes during pregnancy in multiple sclerosis. Assay: immunoSEQ multiplex PCR; the TCRdb copy retains only in-frame clones and omits some. The sample comprises 61,000 or so clones, 90% to 95% of which are singletons, and 0.36% rests with the top ten. This sample comprised CD4+ T cells from peripheral blood mononuclear cells, obtained before pregnancy. These receptor sequences come from a female donor with multiple sclerosis, enrolled in a pregnancy study.

V and J are TRBV21-1 and TRBJ2-7; the D call TRBD1 from the table was never checked on the DNA. TRBV21-1 is described as a pseudogene. The CDR3 is 17 residues long. CDR3 protein: CASSSEGDRGDSYEQYF. The CDR3 bases are TGTGCCAGCAGCTCGGAAGGTGACAGAGGAGACTCCTACGAGCAGTACTTC.

J is TRBJ1-1 and V is TRBV5-1, with 8 bases lining up with TRBD1. CDR3 length equals 15 residues. From germline, CDR1 is SGHRS and CDR2 YFSETQ. Trimming took 4 bases from V and 3 from J; bases not matched to a gene: 8. In nucleotides, the CDR3 is TGCGCCAGCAGCCGGGGACAGGCGCGGGACACTGAAGCTTTCTTT. It translates to CASSRGQARDTEAFF.

V usage is TRBV25-1 and J usage is TRBJ2-1, with D possibly matching TRBD2 (6 bases). Trimming took 3 bases from V and 5 from J, leaving 11 bases between them. The germline CDR1 and CDR2 sequences are MGHDK and SYGVNS. CDR3 length equals 14 residues. The CDR3 loop reads CASSEFGGNNEQFF. In DNA form, the CDR3 reads TGTGCCAGCAGTGAGTTCGGGGGTAACAATGAGCAGTTCTTC.

The DNA of the CDR3 is TGTGCCAGCAGCCGAATAGCGGGAGTCCCCTACGAGCAGTACTTC. The encoded protein is CASSRIAGVPYEQYF. The chain employs TRBV7-9 and TRBJ2-7; 9 nucleotides match TRBD2. The CDR3 length is 15 residues. CDR1 is SEHNR and CDR2 is FQNEAQ in the germline V gene (reference sequence). J gave up 2 bases and V 5 bases, and 7 bases lay outside the gene matches. Supplemented by reference TRBV7-9 and TRBJ2-7, the full variable domain reads DTGVSQNPRHKITKRGQNVTFRCDPISEHNRLYWYRQTLGQGPEFLTYFQNEAQLEKSRLLSDRFSAERPKGSFSTLEIQRTEQGDSAMYLCASSRIAGVPYEQYFGPGTRLTVT.

This sequence joins TRBV7-2 and TRBJ2-7; 11 bases fit TRBD2. This CDR3 region has 15 residues. The ends lost 4 bases at V and 3 bases at J; junction bases unmatched: 5. Germline CDR1 reads SGHTA; CDR2 reads FQGNSA. The DNA for the CDR3 is TGTGCCAGCAGCTCCTCCGGGACTAGCGGCTACGAGCAGTACTTC. Amino acids: CASSSSGTSGYEQYF.

This chain connects TRBV4-3 to TRBJ1-3, with D possibly TRBD1 on 5 matching bases. The CDR3 extends over 15 amino acids. Germline V gives CDR1 LGHNA, CDR2 YSLEER. Trimming took off 4 bases at V and 5 bases at J, with 15 bases between the two ends. CDR3 sequence reads: CASSLDLGLRNTIYF. As DNA, the CDR3 is TGCGCCAGCAGCCTCGACCTGGGGCTGAGAAACACCATATATTTT.

The V call is TRBV27, the J call TRBJ1-2; maybe TRBD1 (5 bases). The CDR3 is made up of 15 amino acids. From germline, CDR1 is MNHEY and CDR2 SMNVEV (reference sequence). Trimming removed 2 bases at V and 0 bases at J, with 10 bases between. DNA for the CDR3: TGTGCCAGCAGTTTAGGGAGGGGCCCTAACTATGGCTACACCTTC. Translated: CASSLGRGPNYGYTF.

The chain has TRBV5-5 and TRBJ1-1, with a tentative D call TRBD1 (6 bases). The CDR3 has 17 residues. Germline V gene lookup returns CDR1 SGHKS and CDR2 YYEKEE (reference sequence). V was shortened by 4 bases and J by 3 bases, with 22 bases between the two germline ends. The CDR3 spells CASSPPGRGARDTEAFF. As DNA, the CDR3 is TGTGCCAGCAGCCCCCCCGGGAGGGGGGCGCGGGACACTGAAGCTTTCTTT. Full variable domain (missing parts from reference TRBV5-5 and TRBJ1-1): DAGVTQSPTHLIKTRGQQVTLRCSPISGHKSVSWYQQVLGQGPQFIFQYYEKEERGRGNFPDRFSARQFPNYSSELNVNALLLGDSALYLCASSPPGRGARDTEAFFGQGTRLTVV.

The DNA for the CDR3 is TGTGCCAGCAGCGCCGAGAGGGCAAGCACAGATACGCAGTATTTT. Amino acids: CASSAERASTDTQYF. V is TRBV9 and J is TRBJ2-3; possible D gene TRBD2, 5 bases. The CDR3 totals 15 residues. V shed 3 bases and J shed 0 bases, with 11 bases lying between them. Per the germline V gene, CDR1 is SGDLS and CDR2 is YYNGEE.

The CDR3 DNA reads TGTGCCAGCGGACACAGGAACACTGAAGCTTTCTTT. Translation: CASGHRNTEAFF. V usage is TRBV11-3 and J usage is TRBJ1-1; D is possibly TRBD1 (5 bases). The CDR3 totals 12 residues. Germline CDR1 and CDR2: SGHNT and YENEEA. Trimming cost V 8 bases and J 1 base, with 8 bases left between them.

V gene TRBV20-1 combines with J gene TRBJ2-2; 8 nucleotides line up with TRBD1. The CDR3 is 11 residues long. J was trimmed by 12 bases and V by 4 bases; bases with no gene match: 4. The germline V gene encodes CDR1 DFQATT and CDR2 SNEGSKA (reference sequence). The DNA for the CDR3 is TGCAGTGCTATTGGACAGGGACAGCTGTTTTTT. It specifies CSAIGQGQLFF.

The chain links TRBV18 to TRBJ2-7; 11 bases line up with TRBD2. The J segment lost 2 bases and the V segment lost 3 bases, leaving 9 bases of the junction unmatched. Per germline, CDR1 KGHSH and CDR2 LQKENI. This CDR3 spans 17 amino acids. CDR3 nucleotides: TGTGCCAGCTCACCCTACACGGCTAGCGGGGGGACCTACGAGCAGTACTTC. Its protein is CASSPYTASGGTYEQYF.

This chain connects TRBV28 to TRBJ1-4; D is unclear. V shed 1 base and J shed 5 bases, with 20 bases lying between them. The CDR3 covers 18 residues. CDR1 is MDHEN, CDR2 SYDVKM, per germline. The CDR3 protein is CASSLSGLSRPTNEKLFF. CDR3 coding DNA: TGTGCCAGCAGTTTATCTGGGCTCAGCCGCCCCACGAATGAAAAACTGTTTTTT.

This chain links TRBV11-3 with TRBJ2-3; D not resolved. CDR1 and CDR2 from the germline V gene are SGHNT and YENEEA. V shed 6 bases and J shed 0 bases, with 13 bases lying between them. This CDR3 has 15 amino acids. This CDR3 reads CASRILEPSTDTQYF. Here the CDR3 DNA reads TGTGCCAGCAGAATATTAGAACCTAGCACAGATACGCAGTATTTT.

The chain joins TRBV5-1 to TRBJ1-2; 10 nucleotides line up with TRBD1. The ends lost 0 bases at V and 4 bases at J; junction bases unmatched: 3. Germline CDR1 is SGHRS and CDR2 is YFSETQ. The length of the CDR3 is 15 residues. The CDR3 nucleotides are TGCGCCAGCAGCTTGGAGGGGACAGGGGCCTATGGCTACACCTTC. Translation: CASSLEGTGAYGYTF.

The chain carries TRBV18 and TRBJ2-3; maybe TRBD2 (6 bases). Trimming pared 3 bases from V and 5 bases from J, leaving 6 bases between. CDR1 is KGHSH, CDR2 LQKENI, per germline. This CDR3 comprises 12 residues. In nucleotides, the CDR3 is TGTGCCAGCTCACCGCGGGAAGATACGCAGTATTTT. This gives the protein CASSPREDTQYF. Looking up the rest from reference TRBV18 and TRBJ2-3 gives the full variable domain: NAGVMQNPRHLVRRRGQEARLRCSPMKGHSHVYWYRQLPEEGLKFMVYLQKENIIDESGMPKERFSAEFPKEGPSILRIQQVVRGDSAAYFCASSPREDTQYFGPGTRLTVL.

This rearrangement joins TRBV18 to TRBJ2-5; D may be TRBD1 (6 bases). The germline gives CDR1 KGHSH, CDR2 LQKENI. The CDR3 is 14 residues long. With 4 bases removed from V and 1 base from J, the gap between germline ends came to 10 bases. CDR3 coding DNA: TGTGCCAGCTCACGGGGGACACTCCAAGAGACCCAGTACTTC. It is translated as CASSRGTLQETQYF.

The CDR3 is CASRRRGRDSGEQYF. CDR3 bases: TGTGCCAGCAGGCGAAGGGGGAGAGACAGTGGAGAGCAGTACTTC. The chain joins TRBV2 to TRBJ2-7; TRBD1 might be the D (6 bases). The CDR3 runs to 15 residues. The germline V gene has CDR1 SNHLY and CDR2 FYNNEI. The V end lost 6 bases, the J end lost 7 bases, and 22 bases lay between the germline ends. The complete variable domain, with remaining parts taken from reference TRBV2 and TRBJ2-7, reads EPEVTQTPSHQVTQMGQEVILRCVPISNHLYFYWYRQILGQKVEFLVSFYNNEISEKSEIFDDQFSVERPDGSNFTLKIRSTKLEDSAMYFCASRRRGRDSGEQYFGPGTRLTVT.

V is TRBV5-6 and J is TRBJ1-1; 9 positions agree with TRBD1. The ends lost 5 bases at V and 1 base at J; junction bases unmatched: 3. Germline CDR1 is SGHDT and CDR2 is YYEEEE. The CDR3 runs 14 residues. As DNA, the CDR3 is TGTGCCAGCAGACGGACAGGGGAGAACACTGAAGCTTTCTTT. Residues: CASRRTGENTEAFF.

This clone was counted once. The V and J genes are TRBV19 and TRBJ2-1; the D gene is possibly TRBD2 (5 bases). V lost 8 bases, J lost 4 bases, and 15 bases lay in between. The V gene's germline CDR1 is LNHDA and CDR2 SQIVND (reference sequence). CDR3 size: 14 residues. The CDR3 spells CASESLGEYNEQFF. The CDR3 nucleotides are TGTGCCAGTGAGTCACTGGGAGAGTACAATGAGCAGTTCTTC.

The V call is TRBV28, the J call TRBJ2-7; 10 bases are a match to TRBD1. The CDR3 is 15 amino acids. Germline V lookup: CDR1 MDHEN, CDR2 SYDVKM. The trim removed 6 bases at V and 3 bases at J, leaving 8 bases unmatched. CDR3 sequence reads: CASRSDRGRFYEQYF. For the CDR3, the DNA is TGTGCCAGCAGGTCAGACAGGGGGCGCTTCTACGAGCAGTACTTC.

V usage is TRBV19 and J usage is TRBJ1-5; D is ambiguous. The CDR3 extends over 13 amino acids. From germline, CDR1 is LNHDA and CDR2 SQIVND (reference sequence). The V and J ends lost 3 bases and 9 bases respectively, with 12 bases between them. CDR3 sequence reads: CASSMDGIRPQHF. CDR3 sequence (DNA): TGTGCCAGTAGTATGGACGGGATTCGGCCCCAGCATTTT. Full variable domain (outside the CDR3, taken from reference TRBV19 and TRBJ1-5): DGGITQSPKYLFRKEGQNVTLSCEQNLNHDAMYWYRQDPGQGLRLIYYSQIVNDFQKGDIAEGYSVSREKKESFPLTVTSAQKNPTAFYLCASSMDGIRPQHFGDGTRLSIL.

The chain links TRBV9 to TRBJ2-3, with 9 bases aligning to TRBD2. The CDR3 length is 15 residues. With 3 bases clipped from V and 0 bases from J, the junction kept 2 bases outside the gene matches. CDR1 and CDR2 from the germline V gene are SGDLS and YYNGEE. In DNA form, the CDR3 reads TGTGCCAGCAGCGCGACTAGCGGAAGCACAGATACGCAGTATTTT. Its protein product is CASSATSGSTDTQYF.

This clone has only one observation. The CDR3 bases are TGTGCCAGCACCCGAGGGGGTTCCTACGAGCAGTACTTC. Its translation: CASTRGGSYEQYF. This rearrangement joins TRBV28 to TRBJ2-7, with D perhaps TRBD1 (6 bases). The V gene's germline CDR1 is MDHEN and CDR2 SYDVKM. The CDR3 totals 13 residues. The ends were cut back, 7 bases at V and 1 base at J, with 11 bases in the middle.

The rearrangement joins TRBV11-2 to TRBJ2-7, with 12 nucleotides matching TRBD1. The ends lost 6 bases at V and 6 bases at J; junction bases unmatched: 12. The germline CDR1 and CDR2 sequences are SGHAT and FQNNGV. The CDR3 length is 16 residues. In DNA, the CDR3 is TGTGCCAGCAGTCATTTCGGGGGGGACAGGGGGCGCGAGCAGTACTTC. Amino acids: CASSHFGGDRGREQYF.

V and J are TRBV12-5 and TRBJ2-3; 7 bases match TRBD1. Trimming took 6 bases from V and 0 from J; bases not matched to a gene: 6. Germline V gene sequence: CDR1 LGHNT, CDR2 FRNRAP. This CDR3 is 15 amino acids long. CDR3 loop: CASGRDSSSTDTQYF. The CDR3 DNA reads TGTGCTAGTGGGAGGGACAGTTCTAGCACAGATACGCAGTATTTT. The full variable domain, in which reference TRBV12-5 and TRBJ2-3 provide the parts outside the CDR3, is DARVTQTPRHKVTEMGQEVTMRCQPILGHNTVFWYRQTMMQGLELLAYFRNRAPLDDSGMPKDRFSAEMPDATLATLKIQPSEPRDSAVYFCASGRDSSSTDTQYFGPGTRLTVL.

The gene calls are TRBV4-3 and TRBJ2-3; D not resolved. V lost 0 bases and J lost 2, with 27 bases in between. The CDR3 contains 21 residues. Germline V lookup: CDR1 LGHNA, CDR2 YSLEER. The CDR3 nucleotides read TGCGCCAGCAGCCAAGATAGGAAGTCCCCCTCTCGTAGCTTCAACACAGATACGCAGTATTTT. Translation: CASSQDRKSPSRSFNTDTQYF.

This chain links TRBV19 with TRBJ1-2; D is undetermined. This CDR3 has 12 amino acids. V was clipped by 2 bases and J by 4 bases, with 5 bases between them. The V gene's germline CDR1 is LNHDA and CDR2 SQIVND (reference sequence). The CDR3 coding sequence is TGTGCCAGTAGTATAAGCACCTATGGCTACACCTTC. This gives the protein CASSISTYGYTF.

V usage is TRBV19 and J usage is TRBJ2-2; 14 bases align to TRBD2. CDR1 is LNHDA, CDR2 SQIVND, per germline (reference sequence). This CDR3 region has 16 residues. V lost 8 bases to trimming and J lost 8 bases; unmatched junction nucleotides: 10. In nucleotides, the CDR3 is TGTGCCAGTGCAGCGCGACTAGCGGGAGGGCCTGGGGAGCTGTTTTTT. Its protein product is CASAARLAGGPGELFF.

The rearrangement links TRBV7-3 to TRBJ2-1, with D hard to call. Trimming removed 2 bases at V and 2 bases at J, with 7 bases between. Germline V gives CDR1 SGHTA, CDR2 FQGTGA. There are 14 residues in the CDR3. This chain's CDR3 is CASSLSPAYNEQFF. The CDR3, as DNA: TGTGCCAGCAGCTTATCGCCAGCCTACAATGAGCAGTTCTTC.

This clone occurred once. The germline gene is not matched at one end of the junction; a read error may be the cause. This sequence joins TRBV5-1 and TRBJ1-4, with 8 bases lining up with TRBD1. The CDR3 runs 14 residues. Germline-derived CDR1 and CDR2 are SGHRS and YFSETQ. The CDR3 loop reads CASSLDRAAEKLFF. In DNA form, the CDR3 reads TGCGCCAGCAGTTTGGACAGGGCGGCTGAAAAACTGTTTTTT.

The sample holds one count of this clone. This chain connects TRBV27 to TRBJ2-7; no firm D call. V lost 5 bases to trimming and J lost 0 bases, with 17 bases between them. The CDR3 is made up of 16 amino acids. The V gene's germline CDR1 is MNHEY and CDR2 SMNVEV (reference sequence). The CDR3 DNA sequence: TGTGCCAGCAGTACTCAATATACCGGGTACTCCTACGAGCAGTACTTC. Protein sequence: CASSTQYTGYSYEQYF.